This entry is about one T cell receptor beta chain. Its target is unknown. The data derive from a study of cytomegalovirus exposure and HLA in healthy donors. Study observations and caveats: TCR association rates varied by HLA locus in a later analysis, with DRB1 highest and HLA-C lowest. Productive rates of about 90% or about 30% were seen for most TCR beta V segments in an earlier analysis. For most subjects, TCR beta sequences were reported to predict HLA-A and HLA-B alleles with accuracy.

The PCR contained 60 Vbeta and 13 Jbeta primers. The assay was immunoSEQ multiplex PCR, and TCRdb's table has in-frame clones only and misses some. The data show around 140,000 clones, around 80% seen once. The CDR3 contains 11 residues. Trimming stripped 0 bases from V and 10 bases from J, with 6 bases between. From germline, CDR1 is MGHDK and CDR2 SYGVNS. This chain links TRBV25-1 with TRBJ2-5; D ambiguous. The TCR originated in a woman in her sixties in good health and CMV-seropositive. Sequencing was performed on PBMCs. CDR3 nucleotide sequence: TGTGCCAGCAGTGAATATAAGCGCCAGTACTTC. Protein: CASSEYKRQYF.